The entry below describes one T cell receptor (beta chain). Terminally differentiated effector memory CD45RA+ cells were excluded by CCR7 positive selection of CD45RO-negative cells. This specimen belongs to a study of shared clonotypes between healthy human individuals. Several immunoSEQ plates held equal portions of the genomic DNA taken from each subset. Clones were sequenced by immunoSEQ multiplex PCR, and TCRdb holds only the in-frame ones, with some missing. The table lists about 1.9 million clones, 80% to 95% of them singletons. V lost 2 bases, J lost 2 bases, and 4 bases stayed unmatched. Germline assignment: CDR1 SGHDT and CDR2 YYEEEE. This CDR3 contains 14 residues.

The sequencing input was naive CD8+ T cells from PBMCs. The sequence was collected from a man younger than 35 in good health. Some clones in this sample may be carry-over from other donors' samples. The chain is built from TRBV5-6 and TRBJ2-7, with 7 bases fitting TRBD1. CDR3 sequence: CASSLVGGAYEQYF. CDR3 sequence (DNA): TGTGCCAGCAGCTTAGTAGGGGGCGCCTACGAGCAGTACTTC. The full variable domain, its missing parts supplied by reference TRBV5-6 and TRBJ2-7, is DAGVTQSPTHLIKTRGQQVTLRCSPKSGHDTVSWYQQALGQGPQFIFQYYEEEERQRGNFPDRFSGHQFPNYSSELNVNALLLGDSALYLCASSLVGGAYEQYFGPGTRLTVT.